This TCR beta chain appears in the sequencing data of a study of T cell responses to AZD1222 COVID-19 vaccine. Germline-derived CDR1 and CDR2 are LNHNV and YYDKDF (reference sequence). The CDR3 consists of 16 residues. The germline V and J ends were trimmed by 0 bases and 0 bases, with 9 bases remaining between them. Profiling relied on immunoSEQ multiplex PCR, and the TCRdb table lists in-frame clones only, not all of them. This sample yields about 94,000 clones, of which 70% to 90% are seen a single time; roughly an eighth belongs to the top ten. Sample: peripheral blood, taken 28 days after the second AZD1222 dose. The TCR was taken from an adult who received the AZD1222 COVID-19 vaccine. This chain connects TRBV15 to TRBJ1-3, with D perhaps matching TRBD1 (5 bases). CDR3: CATSRDPRDSGNTIYF. The CDR3 DNA sequence: TGTGCCACCAGCAGAGATCCCAGGGACTCTGGAAACACCATATATTTT.